This T cell receptor (beta chain) was sequenced for a study of T cells in Graves' hyperthyroidism and ophthalmopathy. This CDR3 is 17 amino acids long. Per the germline V gene, CDR1 is KGHDR and CDR2 is SFDVKD. With 0 bases removed from V and 6 bases from J, the gap between germline ends came to 17 bases. What was amplified from RNA transcripts were TCR beta CDR3 regions. Primed by the HTBI set, a first-round RT-PCR was run on the TCR CDR3. MiXCR, run by TCRdb on the multiplex PCR reads, gives a single entry per CDR3 protein. The sample contains 700,000 or so distinct CDR3 sequences, around 15% of which appear only once.

The source of this sequence is a woman between 45 and 60 years old with Graves' ophthalmopathy. The sequencing input was blood. The rearrangement joins TRBV24-1 to TRBJ2-1; D may be TRBD1 or TRBD2 (5 bases each). The CDR3 reads CATSDLRPPRGTNEQFF. CDR3 in DNA: TGTGCCACCAGTGATTTGCGACCCCCCCGAGGGACCAATGAGCAGTTCTTC.